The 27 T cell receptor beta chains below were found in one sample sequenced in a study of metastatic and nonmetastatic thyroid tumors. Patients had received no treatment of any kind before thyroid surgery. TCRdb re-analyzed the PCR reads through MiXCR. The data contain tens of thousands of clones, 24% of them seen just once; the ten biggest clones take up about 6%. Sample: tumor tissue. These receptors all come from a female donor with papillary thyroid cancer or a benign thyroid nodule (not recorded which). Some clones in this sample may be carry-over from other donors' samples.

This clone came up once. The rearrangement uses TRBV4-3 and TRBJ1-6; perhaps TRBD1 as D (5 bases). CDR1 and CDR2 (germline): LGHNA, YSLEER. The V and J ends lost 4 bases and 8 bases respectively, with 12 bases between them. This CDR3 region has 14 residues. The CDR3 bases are TGCGCCAGCAGCCCCCGGACAACGGATTCACCCCTCCACTTT. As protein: CASSPRTTDSPLHF.

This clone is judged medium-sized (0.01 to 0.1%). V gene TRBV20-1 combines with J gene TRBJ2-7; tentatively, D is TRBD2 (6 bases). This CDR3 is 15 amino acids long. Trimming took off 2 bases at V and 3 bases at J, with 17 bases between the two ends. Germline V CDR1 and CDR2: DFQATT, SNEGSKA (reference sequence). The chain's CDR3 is CSARFGEASLYEQYF. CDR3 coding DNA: TGCAGTGCTAGATTTGGGGAGGCTAGCCTCTACGAGCAGTACTTC.

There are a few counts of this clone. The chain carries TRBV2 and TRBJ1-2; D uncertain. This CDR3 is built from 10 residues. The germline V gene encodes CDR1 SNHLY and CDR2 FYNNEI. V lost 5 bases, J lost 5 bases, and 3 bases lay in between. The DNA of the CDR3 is TGTGCCAGCAGTATATATGGCTACACCTTC. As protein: CASSIYGYTF.

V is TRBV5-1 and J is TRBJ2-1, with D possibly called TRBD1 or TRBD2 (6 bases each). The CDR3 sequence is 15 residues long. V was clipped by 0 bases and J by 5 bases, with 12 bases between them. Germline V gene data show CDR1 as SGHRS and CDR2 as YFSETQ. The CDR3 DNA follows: TGCGCCAGCAGCTTGGAAGGGGGAGGCCACAATGAGCAGTTCTTC. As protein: CASSLEGGGHNEQFF.

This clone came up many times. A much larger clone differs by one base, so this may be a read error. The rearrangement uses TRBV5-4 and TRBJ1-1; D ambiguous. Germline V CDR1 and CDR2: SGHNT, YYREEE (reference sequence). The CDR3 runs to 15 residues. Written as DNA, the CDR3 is TGTGCCAGCAGCTCCCAGGCAAAAATGAACACTAAAGCTTTCTTT. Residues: CASSSQAKMNTKAFF.

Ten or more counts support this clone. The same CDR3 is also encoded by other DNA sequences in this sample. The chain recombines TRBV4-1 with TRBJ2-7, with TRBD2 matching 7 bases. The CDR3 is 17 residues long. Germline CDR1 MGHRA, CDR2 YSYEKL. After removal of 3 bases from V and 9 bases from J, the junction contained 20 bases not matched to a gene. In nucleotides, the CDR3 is TGCGCCAGCAGCCAGGGGAGGGGCAGGGATAAACTAGTAAGGCAGTACTTC. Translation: CASSQGRGRDKLVRQYF.

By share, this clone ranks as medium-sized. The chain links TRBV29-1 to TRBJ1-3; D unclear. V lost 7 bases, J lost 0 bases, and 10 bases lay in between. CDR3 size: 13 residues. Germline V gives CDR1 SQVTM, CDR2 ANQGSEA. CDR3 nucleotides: TGCAGCGCGATGGGCCTCTCTGGAAACACCATATATTTT. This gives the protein CSAMGLSGNTIYF.

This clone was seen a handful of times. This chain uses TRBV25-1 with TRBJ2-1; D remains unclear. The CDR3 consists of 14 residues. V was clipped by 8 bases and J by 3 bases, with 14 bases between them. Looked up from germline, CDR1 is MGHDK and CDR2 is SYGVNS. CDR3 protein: CASGKANVYNEQFF. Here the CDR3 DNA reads TGTGCCAGCGGTAAGGCTAACGTCTACAATGAGCAGTTCTTC.

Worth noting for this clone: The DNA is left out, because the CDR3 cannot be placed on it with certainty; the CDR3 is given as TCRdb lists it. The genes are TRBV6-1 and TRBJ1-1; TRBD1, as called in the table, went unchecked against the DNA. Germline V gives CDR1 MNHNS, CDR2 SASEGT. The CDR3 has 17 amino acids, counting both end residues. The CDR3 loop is CASSPTWGQGTQTEDFF.

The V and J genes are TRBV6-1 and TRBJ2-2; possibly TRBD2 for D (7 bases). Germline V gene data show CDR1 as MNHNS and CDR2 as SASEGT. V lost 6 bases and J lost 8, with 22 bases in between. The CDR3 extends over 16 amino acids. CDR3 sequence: CASSAERTGGPGELFF. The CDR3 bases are TGTGCCAGCAGCGCCGAACGGACGGGGGGCCCAGGGGAGCTGTTTTTT.

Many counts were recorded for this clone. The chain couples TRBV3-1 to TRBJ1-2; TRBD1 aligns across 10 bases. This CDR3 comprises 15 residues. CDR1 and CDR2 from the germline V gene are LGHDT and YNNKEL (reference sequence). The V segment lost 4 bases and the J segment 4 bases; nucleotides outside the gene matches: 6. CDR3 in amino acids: CASSLPGQGIYGYTF. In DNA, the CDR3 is TGTGCCAGCAGCCTCCCGGGACAGGGGATCTATGGCTACACCTTC.

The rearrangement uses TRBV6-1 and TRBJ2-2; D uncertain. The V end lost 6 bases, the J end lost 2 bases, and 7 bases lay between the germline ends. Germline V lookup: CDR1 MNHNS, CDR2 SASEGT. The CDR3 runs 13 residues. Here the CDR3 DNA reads TGTGCCAGCAGCGAGATAAACACCGGGGAGCTGTTTTTT. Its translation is CASSEINTGELFF.

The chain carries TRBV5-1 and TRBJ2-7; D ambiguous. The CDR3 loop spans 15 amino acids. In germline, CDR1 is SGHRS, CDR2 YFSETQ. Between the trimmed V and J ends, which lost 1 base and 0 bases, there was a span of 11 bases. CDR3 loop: CASSLRFRSSYEQYF. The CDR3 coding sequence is TGCGCCAGCAGCTTGAGGTTCCGGAGCTCCTACGAGCAGTACTTC.

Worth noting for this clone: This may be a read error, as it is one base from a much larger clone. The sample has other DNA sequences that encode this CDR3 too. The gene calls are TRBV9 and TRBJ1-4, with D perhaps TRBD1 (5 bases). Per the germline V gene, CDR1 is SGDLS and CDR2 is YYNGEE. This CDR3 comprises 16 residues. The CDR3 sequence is CASSPGGSTTNEKLFF. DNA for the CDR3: TGTGCCAGCAGCCCGGGGGGGTCGACAACTAATGAGAAACTGTTTTTT. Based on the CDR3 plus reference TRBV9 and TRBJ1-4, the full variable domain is DSGVTQTPKHLITATGQRVTLRCSPRSGDLSVYWYQQSLDQGLQFLIQYYNGEERAKGNILERFSAQQFPDLHSELNLSSLELGDSALYFCASSPGGSTTNEKLFFGSGTQLSVL.

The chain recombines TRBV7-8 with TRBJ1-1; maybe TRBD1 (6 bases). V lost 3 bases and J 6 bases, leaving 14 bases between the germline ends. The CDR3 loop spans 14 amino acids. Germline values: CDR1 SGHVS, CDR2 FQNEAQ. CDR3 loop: CASSFERGRPEAFF. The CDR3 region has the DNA TGTGCCAGCAGCTTCGAGAGGGGGAGGCCTGAAGCTTTCTTT. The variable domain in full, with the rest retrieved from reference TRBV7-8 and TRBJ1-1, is GAGVSQSPRYKVAKRGQDVALRCDPISGHVSLFWYQQALGQGPEFLTYFQNEAQLDKSGLPSDRFFAERPEGSVSTLKIQRTQQEDSAVYLCASSFERGRPEAFFGQGTRLTVV.

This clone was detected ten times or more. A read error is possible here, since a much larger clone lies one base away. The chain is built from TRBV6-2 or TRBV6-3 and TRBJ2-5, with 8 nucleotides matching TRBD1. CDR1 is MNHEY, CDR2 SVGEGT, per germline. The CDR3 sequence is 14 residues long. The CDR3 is CASSPGTGWETRYF. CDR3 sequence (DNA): TGTGCCAGCAGCCCCGGGACAGGCTGGGAGACCCGGTACTTC.

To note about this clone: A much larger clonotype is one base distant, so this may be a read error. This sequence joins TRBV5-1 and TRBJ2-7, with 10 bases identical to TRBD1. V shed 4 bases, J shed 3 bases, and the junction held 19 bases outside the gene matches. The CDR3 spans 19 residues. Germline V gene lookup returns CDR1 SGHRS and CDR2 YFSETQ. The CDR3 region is CASSPHKATDRGRFYEQYF. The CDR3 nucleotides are TGCGCCAGCAGCCCGCATAAGGCAACAGACAGGGGGCGATTCTACGAGCAGTACTTC.

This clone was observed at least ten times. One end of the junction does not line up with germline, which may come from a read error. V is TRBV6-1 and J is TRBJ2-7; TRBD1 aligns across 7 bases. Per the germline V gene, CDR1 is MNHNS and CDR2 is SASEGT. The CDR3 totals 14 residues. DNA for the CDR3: TGTGCCAGCAGTGAAGGGGACAGCTCCTACGAGCGGTACTTC. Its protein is CASSEGDSSYERYF.

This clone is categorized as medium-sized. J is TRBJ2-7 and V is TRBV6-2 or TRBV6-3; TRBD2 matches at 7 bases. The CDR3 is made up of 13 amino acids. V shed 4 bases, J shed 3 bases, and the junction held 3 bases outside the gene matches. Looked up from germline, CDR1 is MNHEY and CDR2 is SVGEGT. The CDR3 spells CASSLGLNYEQYF. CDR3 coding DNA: TGTGCCAGCAGTTTGGGACTAAACTACGAGCAGTACTTC.

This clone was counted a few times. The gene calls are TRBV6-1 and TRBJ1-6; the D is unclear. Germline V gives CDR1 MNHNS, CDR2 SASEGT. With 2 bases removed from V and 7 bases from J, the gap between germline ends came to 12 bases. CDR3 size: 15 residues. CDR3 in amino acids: CASSEISNPNSPLHF. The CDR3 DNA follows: TGTGCCAGCAGTGAAATAAGCAACCCAAATTCACCCCTCCACTTT.

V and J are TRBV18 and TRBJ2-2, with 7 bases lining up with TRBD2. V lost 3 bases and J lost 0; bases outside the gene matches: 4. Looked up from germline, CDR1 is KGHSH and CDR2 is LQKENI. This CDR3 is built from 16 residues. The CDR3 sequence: CASSPGLTTNTGELFF. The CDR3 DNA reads TGTGCCAGCTCACCGGGACTAACTACGAACACCGGGGAGCTGTTTTTT.

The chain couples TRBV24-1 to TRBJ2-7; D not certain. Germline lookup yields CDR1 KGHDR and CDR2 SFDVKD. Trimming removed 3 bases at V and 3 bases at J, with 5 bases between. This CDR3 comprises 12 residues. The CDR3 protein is CATSDGSYEQYF. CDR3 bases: TGTGCCACCAGTGATGGCAGCTACGAGCAGTACTTC.

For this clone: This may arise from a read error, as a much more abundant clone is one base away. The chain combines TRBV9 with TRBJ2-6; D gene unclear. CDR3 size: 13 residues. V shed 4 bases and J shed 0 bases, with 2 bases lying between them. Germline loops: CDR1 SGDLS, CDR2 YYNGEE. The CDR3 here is CASSSSGANVLTF. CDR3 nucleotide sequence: TGTGCCAGCAGCTCCTCTGGGGCCAACGTCCTGACTTTC.

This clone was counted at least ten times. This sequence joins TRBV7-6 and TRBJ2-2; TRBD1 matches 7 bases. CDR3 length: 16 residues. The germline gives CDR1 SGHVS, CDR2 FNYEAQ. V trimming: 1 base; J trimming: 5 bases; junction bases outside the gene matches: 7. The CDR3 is CASSLVTGDVTGELFF. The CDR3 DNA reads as TGTGCCAGCAGCTTAGTCACAGGGGATGTGACCGGGGAGCTGTTTTTT. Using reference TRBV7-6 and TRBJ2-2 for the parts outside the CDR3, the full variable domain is GAGVSQSPRYKVTKRGQDVALRCDPISGHVSLYWYRQALGQGPEFLTYFNYEAQQDKSGLPNDRFSAERPEGSISTLTIQRTEQRDSAMYRCASSLVTGDVTGELFFGEGSRLTVL.

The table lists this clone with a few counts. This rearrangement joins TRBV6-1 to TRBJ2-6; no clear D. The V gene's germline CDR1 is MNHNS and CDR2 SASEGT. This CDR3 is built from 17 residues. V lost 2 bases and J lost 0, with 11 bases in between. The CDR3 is CASSEFPKASGANVLTF. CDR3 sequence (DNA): TGTGCCAGCAGTGAATTCCCAAAGGCCTCTGGGGCCAACGTCCTGACTTTC.

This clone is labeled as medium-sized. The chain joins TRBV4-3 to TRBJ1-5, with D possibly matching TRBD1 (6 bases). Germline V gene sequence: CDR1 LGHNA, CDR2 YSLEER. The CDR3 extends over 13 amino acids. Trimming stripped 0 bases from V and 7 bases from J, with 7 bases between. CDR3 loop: CASSQDRGQPQHF. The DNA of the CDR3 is TGCGCCAGCAGCCAAGATAGGGGGCAGCCCCAGCATTTT.

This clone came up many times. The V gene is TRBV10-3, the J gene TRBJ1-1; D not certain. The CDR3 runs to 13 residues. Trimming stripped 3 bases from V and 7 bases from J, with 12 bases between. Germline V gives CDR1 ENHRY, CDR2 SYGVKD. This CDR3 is CAISDPLRGEAFF. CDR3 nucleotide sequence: TGTGCCATCAGTGATCCCCTCAGAGGTGAAGCTTTCTTT.